This T cell receptor beta chain comes out of a study of human T cells and chemical hapten exposure. In this sample, this clonotype turned up a few times. Sample time point: patch test 1, 2 weeks after DPC sensitization. Indicated treatment: therapeutic diphenylcyclopropenone sensitization with weekly scalp DPC. TCRdb recomputed calls from the RACE reads with MiXCR, one row per CDR3 protein. The sample shows roughly 180,000 distinct CDR3 sequences, about 14% of them seen only once. This clonotype was sampled from a woman aged 25 to 39 with alopecia areata. Some clones in this sample may be carry-over from other donors' samples. Sequences were derived from whole blood, sampled in connection with sensitization to the hapten diphenylcyclopropenone (DPC).

As DNA, the CDR3 is TGCGCCAGCAGCCAAGGGTGGGGGGCGTCGAGCTACGAGCAGTACTTC. Translating it yields CASSQGWGASSYEQYF. The rearrangement uses TRBV4-3 and TRBJ2-7, with D possibly called TRBD1 or TRBD2 (6 bases each). The germline CDR1 and CDR2 sequences are LGHNA and YSLEER. The CDR3 has 16 residues. The V gene lost 1 base and the J gene lost 3 bases, with 16 bases spanning the gap.